This paragraph reports one T cell receptor (beta chain). Its antigen is not known. The sample belongs to a study of a mutant IDH1 vaccine in newly diagnosed glioma. Assay: immunoSEQ multiplex PCR; the TCRdb copy retains only in-frame clones and omits some. The sample consists of just under 70,000 clones, 80% to 85% of them appearing once. Regarding time point: week 35, safety follow-up. Topical imiquimod accompanied each vaccine dose, which consisted of 300 ug of mutant IDH1 20-mer peptide. The CDR3 totals 15 residues. V lost 0 bases and J 4 bases, leaving 13 bases between the germline ends. Looked up from germline, CDR1 is SGHRS and CDR2 is YFSETQ.

The sequence was obtained from a man aged 18-30 years with glioma. Source: PBMCs, taken from a glioma patient whose treatment included an IDH1 peptide vaccine. The chain recombines TRBV5-1 with TRBJ1-2; D ambiguous. The CDR3 DNA follows: TGCGCCAGCAGCTTGGGGACCAGGTCGGGCTATGGCTACACCTTC. Translation gives CASSLGTRSGYGYTF.